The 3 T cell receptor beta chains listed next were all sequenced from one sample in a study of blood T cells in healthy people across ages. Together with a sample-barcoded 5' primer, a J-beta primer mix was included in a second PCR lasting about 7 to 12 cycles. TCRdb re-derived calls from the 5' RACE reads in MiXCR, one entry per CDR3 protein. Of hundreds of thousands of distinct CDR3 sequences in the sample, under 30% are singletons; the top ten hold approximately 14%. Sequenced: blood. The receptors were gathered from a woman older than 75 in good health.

CDR3 nucleotides: TGCAGTGCTAGAGTGACACCTAGCACAGATACGCAGTATTTT. This gives the protein CSARVTPSTDTQYF. The V gene is TRBV20-1, the J gene TRBJ2-3, with unresolved D. This CDR3 contains 14 residues. Germline CDR1 reads DFQATT; CDR2 reads SNEGSKA (reference sequence). The V end was cut by 1 base, the J end by 0 bases, with 8 bases between.

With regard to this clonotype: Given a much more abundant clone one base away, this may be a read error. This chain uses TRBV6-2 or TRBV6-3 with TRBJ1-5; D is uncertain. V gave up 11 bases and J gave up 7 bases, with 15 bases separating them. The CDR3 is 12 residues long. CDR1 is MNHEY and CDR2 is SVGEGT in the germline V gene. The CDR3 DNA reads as TGTGCCGGCACCCACGGGGAGCAGCCCCAGCATTTT. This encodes CAGTHGEQPQHF.

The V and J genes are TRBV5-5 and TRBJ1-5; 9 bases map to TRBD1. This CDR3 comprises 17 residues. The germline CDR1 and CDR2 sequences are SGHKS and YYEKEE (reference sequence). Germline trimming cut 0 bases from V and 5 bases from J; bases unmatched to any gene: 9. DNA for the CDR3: TGTGCCAGCAGCTTGGCGGATACAGGGGGCGGTCATCAGCCCCAGCATTTT. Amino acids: CASSLADTGGGHQPQHF.